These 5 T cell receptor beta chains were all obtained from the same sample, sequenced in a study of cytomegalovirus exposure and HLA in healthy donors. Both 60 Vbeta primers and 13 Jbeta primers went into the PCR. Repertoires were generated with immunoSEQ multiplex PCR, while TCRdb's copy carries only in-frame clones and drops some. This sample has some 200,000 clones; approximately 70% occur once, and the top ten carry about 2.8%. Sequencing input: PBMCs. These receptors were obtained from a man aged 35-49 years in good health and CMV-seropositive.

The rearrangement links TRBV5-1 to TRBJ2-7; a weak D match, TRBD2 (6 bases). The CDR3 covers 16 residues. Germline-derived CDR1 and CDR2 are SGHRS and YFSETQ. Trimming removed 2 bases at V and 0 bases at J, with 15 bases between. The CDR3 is CASSFSGGTSSYEQYF. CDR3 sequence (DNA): TGCGCCAGCAGCTTTTCCGGCGGGACGAGCTCCTACGAGCAGTACTTC.

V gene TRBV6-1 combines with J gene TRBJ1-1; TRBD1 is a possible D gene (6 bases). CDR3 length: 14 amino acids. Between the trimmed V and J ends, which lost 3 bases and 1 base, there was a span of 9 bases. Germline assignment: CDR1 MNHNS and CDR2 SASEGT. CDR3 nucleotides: TGTGCCAGCAGTGACTTACAGGGGAACACTGAAGCTTTCTTT. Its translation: CASSDLQGNTEAFF.

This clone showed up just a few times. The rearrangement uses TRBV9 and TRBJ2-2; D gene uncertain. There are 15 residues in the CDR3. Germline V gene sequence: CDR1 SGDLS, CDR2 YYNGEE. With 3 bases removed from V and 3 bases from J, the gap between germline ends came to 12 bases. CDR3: CASSAWPGDTGELFF. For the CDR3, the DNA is TGTGCCAGCAGCGCGTGGCCAGGCGACACCGGGGAGCTGTTTTTT.

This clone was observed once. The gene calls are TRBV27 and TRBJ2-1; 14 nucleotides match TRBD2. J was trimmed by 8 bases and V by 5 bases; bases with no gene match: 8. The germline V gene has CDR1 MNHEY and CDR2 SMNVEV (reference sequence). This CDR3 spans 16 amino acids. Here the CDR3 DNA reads TGTGCCAGCAGTATCACCGGGACTAGCGGGGGCGATGAGCAGTTCTTC. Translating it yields CASSITGTSGGDEQFF.

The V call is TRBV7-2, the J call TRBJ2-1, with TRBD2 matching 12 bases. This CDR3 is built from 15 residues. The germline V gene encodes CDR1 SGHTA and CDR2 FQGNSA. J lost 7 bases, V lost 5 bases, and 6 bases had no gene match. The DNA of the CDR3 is TGTGCCAGCAGCATACTAGCGGGGGGTCCGAATGAGCAGTTCTTC. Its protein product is CASSILAGGPNEQFF.